A selection of T cell receptor beta chains follows, all from one sample in a study of cytomegalovirus exposure and HLA in healthy donors. Assay used: immunoSEQ multiplex PCR; TCRdb lists only in-frame clones, some missing. The data show 110,000 to 150,000 clones, approximately 70% seen once. The sample comprised PBMCs. Receptor source: a woman aged 55 to 70 in good health and CMV-seropositive. CDR3s leave out the opening cysteine and the closing phenylalanine or tryptophan.

J | V | CDR3
TRBJ1-1 | TRBV29-1 | SVAQGGTEAF
TRBJ2-2 | TRBV11-3 | ASSADRGLTGELF
TRBJ2-1 | TRBV29-1 | SSTPRAPINEQF
TRBJ2-5 | TRBV4-1 | ASSQGNAGGETQY
TRBJ1-4 | TRBV5-1 | ASSLTGTTNEKLF
TRBJ2-7 | TRBV10-2 | ASSEGSASYEQY
TRBJ1-5 | TRBV19 | ASSGRGQGVNNQPQH
TRBJ1-1 | TRBV11-2 | ASSAGTGGRRNTEAF
TRBJ1-3 | TRBV9 | ASSETGQLFSGNTIY
TRBJ2-3 | TRBV18 | ASSPSGTSRKDTQY
NA | TRBV28 | ASSPGTGNYEQY
TRBJ1-2 | TRBV6-1 | ASTPQGSYGYT
TRBJ2-1 | TRBV6-1 | ASSEVTQGGVEQF
TRBJ1-2 | TRBV2 | ASAVSGGNYGYT
TRBJ1-2 | TRBV5-1 | ASSLDSDSPYGYT
TRBJ1-5 | TRBV30 | AWRDRADQPQH
TRBJ1-5 | TRBV28 | ASSLSGREHQPQH
TRBJ2-3 | TRBV5-1 | ASSLAGKDTQY
TRBJ2-3 | TRBV29-1 | SGTSRLDTQY
TRBJ2-1 | TRBV2 | ASRTGLATSEQF
TRBJ2-7 | TRBV5-4 | ASSFLSEQY
TRBJ1-2 | TRBV28 | ASSETGEDGYT
TRBJ1-1 | TRBV2 | ASRGQGGNTEAF
TRBJ2-7 | TRBV7-2 | ASSSGQGPYEQY
TRBJ2-7 | TRBV7-9 | ASSSGLAGVSEQY
TRBJ2-3 | TRBV27 | ASGPEGLAYDTQY
TRBJ1-4 | TRBV5-1 | ASSIGTASEKLF
TRBJ2-3 | TRBV9 | ASSPRGTGRVDTQY
TRBJ2-1 | TRBV19 | ASGGGVRNEQF
TRBJ1-3 | TRBV6-5 | ASSYSTGVAGNTIY
TRBJ1-2 | TRBV28 | ASSSDRYGYT
TRBJ1-1 | TRBV5-6 | ASSWGQRNTEAF
TRBJ1-2 | TRBV28 | ASIRTGVGGYT
TRBJ2-7 | TRBV5-1 | ASSFGGRGSYEQY
TRBJ2-4 | TRBV19 | ASTQDGLRSGSLNIQY
TRBJ2-7 | TRBV28 | ASRSTGNEQY
TRBJ2-3 | TRBV15 | ATSRASGNLADTQY
TRBJ2-7 | TRBV2 | ASSERTGASYEQY
TRBJ1-1 | TRBV27 | ASSPNGNTEAF
TRBJ2-3 | TRBV7-3 | ASSDVQGSQY
TRBJ1-1 | TRBV19 | ASSTTGGGWVTEAF
TRBJ1-1 | TRBV19 | ASRQGQPIMNTEAF
TRBJ1-3 | TRBV5-6 | ASSPTAHSGNTIY
TRBJ2-5 | TRBV25-1 | ASSVPAEETQY
TRBJ1-2 | TRBV25-1 | ASSEAGNYGYT
TRBJ1-1 | TRBV5-1 | ASSHRGTEAF
TRBJ1-2 | TRBV18 | ASSPDSDYGYT
TRBJ2-2 | TRBV28 | ASRLAGSTGELF
TRBJ1-1 | TRBV6-1 | ASDIDRGIGTEAF
TRBJ2-3 | TRBV6-6 | ASSPGTGGTDTQY